This TCR beta chain was obtained from a study of radiotherapy plus CTLA-4 blockade in lung cancer. Produced via immunoSEQ multiplex PCR; TCRdb's table is partial and in-frame only. The sample shows about 86,000 clones, roughly 87% of them seen only once. Germline lookup yields CDR1 GTSNPN and CDR2 SVGIG (reference sequence). V lost 2 bases, J lost 0 bases, and 11 bases lay in between. CDR3 length: 16 residues. Ipilimumab CTLA-4 blockade and focal radiation were given to patients with chemo-refractory metastatic non-small-cell lung cancer. The sequences come from peripheral blood, collected from a patient treated with radiotherapy plus ipilimumab. The TCR sequence derives from a human donor with non-small cell lung cancer who had stable disease on radiotherapy plus ipilimumab. The rearrangement uses TRBV30 and TRBJ1-6; D gene unclear. The DNA for the CDR3 is TGTGCCTGGAGTCCAATTGCCAGCTCCTATAATTCACCCCTCCACTTT. It yields the protein CAWSPIASSYNSPLHF. Drawing the rest from reference TRBV30 and TRBJ1-6, the complete variable domain is SQTIHQWPATLVQPVGSPLSLECTVEGTSNPNLYWYRQAAGRGLQLLFYSVGIGQISSEVPQNLSASRPQDRQFILSSKKLLLSDSGFYLCAWSPIASSYNSPLHFGNGTRLTVT.